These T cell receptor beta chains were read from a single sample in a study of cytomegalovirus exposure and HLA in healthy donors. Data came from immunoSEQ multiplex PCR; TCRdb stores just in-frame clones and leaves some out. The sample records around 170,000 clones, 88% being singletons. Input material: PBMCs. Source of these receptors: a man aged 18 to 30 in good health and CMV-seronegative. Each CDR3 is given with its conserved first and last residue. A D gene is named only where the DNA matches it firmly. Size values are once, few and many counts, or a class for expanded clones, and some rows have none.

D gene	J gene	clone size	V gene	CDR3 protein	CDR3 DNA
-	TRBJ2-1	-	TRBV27	CASRGVANEQFF	TGTGCCAGCAGAGGGGTAGCTAATGAGCAGTTCTTC
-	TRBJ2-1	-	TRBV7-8	CASSYTVPGIYNEQFF	TGTGCCAGCAGCTATACTGTCCCGGGGATCTACAATGAGCAGTTCTTC
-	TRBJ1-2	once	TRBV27	CASSAGAGYTF	TGTGCCAGCAGTGCAGGGGCTGGCTACACCTTC
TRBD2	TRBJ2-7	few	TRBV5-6	CASSYGTNYEQYF	TGTGCCAGCAGCTACGGGACTAACTACGAGCAGTACTTC
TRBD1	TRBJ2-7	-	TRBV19	CASSKAVRTGNRYEQYF	TGTGCCAGTAGTAAAGCAGTTAGGACAGGCAACAGATACGAGCAGTACTTC
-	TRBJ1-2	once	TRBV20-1	CSGQGGYGYTF	TGCAGTGGGCAGGGAGGCTATGGCTACACCTTC
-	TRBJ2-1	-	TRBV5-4	CASSPGGENEQFF	TGTGCCAGCAGCCCCGGGGGTGAGAATGAGCAGTTCTTC
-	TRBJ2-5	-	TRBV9	CASSEGTSSQETQYF	TGTGCCAGCAGCGAGGGAACTAGCAGCCAAGAGACCCAGTACTTC
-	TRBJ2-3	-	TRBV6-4	CASPRRVKRRTDTQYF	TGTGCCAGCCCCCGCAGGGTAAAACGGCGCACAGATACGCAGTATTTT
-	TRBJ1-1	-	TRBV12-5	CASGLSRDMNTEAFF	TGTGCTAGTGGTTTGAGCAGGGACATGAACACTGAAGCTTTCTTT
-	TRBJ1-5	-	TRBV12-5	CASGLWQKHQPQHF	TGTGCTAGTGGTTTGTGGCAGAAACATCAGCCCCAGCATTTT
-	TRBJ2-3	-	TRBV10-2	CATFAGGKQYF	TGCGCCACCTTCGCAGGGGGGAAGCAGTATTTT
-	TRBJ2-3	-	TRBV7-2	CASNSGPGTDTQYF	TGTGCCAGCAACAGTGGGCCGGGCACAGATACGCAGTATTTT
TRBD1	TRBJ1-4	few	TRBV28	CASSTDRVNEKLFF	TGTGCCAGCAGCACGGACAGGGTGAATGAAAAACTGTTTTTT
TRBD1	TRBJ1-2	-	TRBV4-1	CASSPQGAEGYGYTF	TGCGCCAGCAGCCCACAGGGGGCTGAGGGATATGGCTACACCTTC
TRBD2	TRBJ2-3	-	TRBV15	CATLEAGGGDTQYF	TGTGCCACTTTAGAAGCGGGAGGGGGAGATACGCAGTATTTT
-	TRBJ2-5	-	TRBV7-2	CASSLAGTFSQETQYF	TGTGCCAGCAGCTTAGCCGGGACTTTCTCTCAAGAGACCCAGTACTTC
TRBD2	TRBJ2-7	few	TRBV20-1	CSARTSDEQYF	TGCAGTGCTCGTACTAGCGACGAGCAGTACTTC
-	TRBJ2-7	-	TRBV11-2	CASSSDTSGSNSYEQYF	TGTGCCAGCAGCTCCGATACGAGCGGATCGAACTCCTACGAGCAGTACTTC
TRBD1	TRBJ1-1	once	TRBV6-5	CASGTQGDTEAFF	TGTGCCAGCGGGACTCAGGGGGACACTGAAGCTTTCTTT
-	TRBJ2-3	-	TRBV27	CASSLLRGSADTQYF	TGTGCCAGCAGTTTATTACGGGGAAGTGCAGATACGCAGTATTTT
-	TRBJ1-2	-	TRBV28	CASSFPVGDSNYGYTF	TGTGCCAGCAGTTTCCCCGTTGGAGATTCTAACTATGGCTACACCTTC
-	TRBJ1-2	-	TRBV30	CAWSVTGGRDTF	TGTGCCTGGAGTGTAACGGGGGGTAGGGACACCTTC
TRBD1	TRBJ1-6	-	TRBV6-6	CASRTSRGSWAPLHF	TGTGCCAGCAGAACCTCCAGGGGGTCTTGGGCGCCCCTCCACTTT
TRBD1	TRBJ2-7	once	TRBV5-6	CASSLTGGTRDEQYF	TGTGCCAGCAGCTTGACAGGGGGCACTAGAGACGAGCAGTACTTC
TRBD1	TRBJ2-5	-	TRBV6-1	CASSDRGKETQYF	TGTGCCAGCAGTGACAGGGGGAAGGAGACCCAGTACTTC
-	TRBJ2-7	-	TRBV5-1	CASSLAAGGRYEQYF	TGCGCCAGCAGCTTGGCAGCCGGGGGAAGATACGAGCAGTACTTC
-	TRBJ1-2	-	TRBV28	CASSLPREYGYTF	TGTGCCAGCAGTTTACCCAGGGAATATGGCTACACCTTC
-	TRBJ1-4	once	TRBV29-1	CSVYQPATNEKLFF	TGCAGCGTCTACCAACCGGCAACTAATGAAAAACTGTTTTTT
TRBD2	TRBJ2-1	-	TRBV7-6	CASSPGGSYNEQFF	TGTGCCAGCAGCCCGGGGGGGAGTTACAATGAGCAGTTCTTC
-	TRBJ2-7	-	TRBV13	CASSLGTADYEQYF	TGTGCCAGCAGCTTAGGTACTGCCGACTACGAGCAGTACTTC
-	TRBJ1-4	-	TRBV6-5	CASSTPQLANEKLFF	TGTGCCAGCAGTACCCCGCAGTTGGCTAATGAAAAACTGTTTTTT
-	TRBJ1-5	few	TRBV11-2	CASSLTGSENQPQHF	TGTGCCAGCAGCTTAACGGGGTCAGAGAATCAGCCCCAGCATTTT
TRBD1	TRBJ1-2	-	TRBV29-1	CSVTGQGWYGYTF	TGCAGCGTCACGGGACAGGGTTGGTATGGCTACACCTTC
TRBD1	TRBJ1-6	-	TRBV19	CASSPRDRPNSPLHF	TGTGCCAGTAGTCCGCGGGACAGACCTAATTCACCCCTCCACTTT
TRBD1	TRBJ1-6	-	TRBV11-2	CASSPGQGGLYYNSPLHF	TGTGCCAGCAGCCCGGGACAGGGAGGTTTATACTATAATTCACCCCTCCACTTT
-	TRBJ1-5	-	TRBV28	CASSLSDQPQHF	TGTGCCAGCAGTTTAAGCGATCAGCCCCAGCATTTT
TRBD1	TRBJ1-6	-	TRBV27	CASSNRGFNSPLHF	TGTGCCAGCAGTAACAGGGGCTTCAATTCACCCCTCCACTTT
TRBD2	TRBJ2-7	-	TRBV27	CASSLSGTSGFYEQYF	TGTGCCAGCAGTTTATCCGGGACTAGCGGATTCTACGAGCAGTACTTC
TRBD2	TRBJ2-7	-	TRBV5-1	CASSFLIAGKWDEQYF	TGCGCCAGCAGCTTTCTTATAGCGGGAAAGTGGGACGAGCAGTACTTC
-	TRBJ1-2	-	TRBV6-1	CASSDLGRVSGYTF	TGTGCCAGCAGTGATTTGGGCAGGGTTAGTGGCTACACCTTC
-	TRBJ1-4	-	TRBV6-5	CASSYSEANGGEKLFF	TGTGCCAGCAGTTACTCAGAGGCCAACGGAGGTGAAAAACTGTTTTTT
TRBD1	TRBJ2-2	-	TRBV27	CASSSGQGSTGELFF	TGTGCCAGCAGTTCTGGACAGGGGAGCACCGGGGAGCTGTTTTTT
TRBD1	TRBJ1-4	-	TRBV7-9	CASSPGTQQGGSTNEKLFF	TGTGCCAGCAGCCCAGGAACCCAACAGGGGGGTTCAACTAATGAAAAACTGTTTTTT
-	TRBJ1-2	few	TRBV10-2	CASSESGSYGYTF	TGCGCCAGCAGTGAGTCGGGCTCCTATGGCTACACCTTC
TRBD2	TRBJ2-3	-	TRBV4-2	CASSQDRFLAGGRPTSTDTQYF	TGTGCCAGCAGCCAAGATCGGTTCCTAGCGGGGGGGCGCCCCACTAGCACAGATACGCAGTATTTT
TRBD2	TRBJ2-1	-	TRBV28	CASSLLSGSGNEQFF	TGTGCCAGCAGTCTTCTTAGCGGGAGTGGTAATGAGCAGTTCTTC
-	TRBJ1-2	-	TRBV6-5	CATARGDGSYF	TGTGCCACTGCCCGAGGAGACGGATCTTACTTC
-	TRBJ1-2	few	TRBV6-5	CASQSTRTGNYGYTF	TGTGCCAGCCAATCTACCCGAACAGGGAACTATGGCTACACCTTC
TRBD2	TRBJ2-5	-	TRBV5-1	CASSLGLAESQETQYF	TGCGCCAGCAGCCTAGGACTAGCGGAATCTCAAGAGACCCAGTACTTC